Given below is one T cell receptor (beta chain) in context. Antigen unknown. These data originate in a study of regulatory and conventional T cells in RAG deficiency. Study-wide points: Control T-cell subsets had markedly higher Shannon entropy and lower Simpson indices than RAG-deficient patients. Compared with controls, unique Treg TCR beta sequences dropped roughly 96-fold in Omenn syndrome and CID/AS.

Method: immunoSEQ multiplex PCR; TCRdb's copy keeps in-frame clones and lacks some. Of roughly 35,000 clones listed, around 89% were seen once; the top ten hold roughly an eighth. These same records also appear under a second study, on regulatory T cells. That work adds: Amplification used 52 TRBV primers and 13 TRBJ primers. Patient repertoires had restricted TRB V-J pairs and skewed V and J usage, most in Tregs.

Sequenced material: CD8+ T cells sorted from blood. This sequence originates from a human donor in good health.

The CDR3 protein is CASSKQGFTGELFF. As DNA, the CDR3 is TGTGCCAGTAGTAAACAGGGTTTCACCGGGGAGCTGTTTTTT. The J gene is TRBJ2-2, the V gene TRBV19, with D possibly TRBD1 on 6 matching bases. The V gene's germline CDR1 is LNHDA and CDR2 SQIVND (reference sequence). The CDR3 spans 14 residues. Trimming cost V 4 bases and J 4 bases, with 10 bases left between them.